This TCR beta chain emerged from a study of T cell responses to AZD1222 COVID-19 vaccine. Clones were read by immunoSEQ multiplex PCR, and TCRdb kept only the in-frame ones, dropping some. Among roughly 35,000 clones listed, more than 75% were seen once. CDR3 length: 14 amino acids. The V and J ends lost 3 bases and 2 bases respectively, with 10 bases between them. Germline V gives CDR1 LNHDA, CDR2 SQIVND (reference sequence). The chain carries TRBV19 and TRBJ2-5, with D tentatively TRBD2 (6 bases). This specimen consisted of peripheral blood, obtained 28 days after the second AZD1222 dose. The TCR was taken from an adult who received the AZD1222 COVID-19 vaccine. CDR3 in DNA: TGTGCCAGTAGTATGGAGGGCGGACAAGAGACCCAGTACTTC. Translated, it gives CASSMEGGQETQYF.